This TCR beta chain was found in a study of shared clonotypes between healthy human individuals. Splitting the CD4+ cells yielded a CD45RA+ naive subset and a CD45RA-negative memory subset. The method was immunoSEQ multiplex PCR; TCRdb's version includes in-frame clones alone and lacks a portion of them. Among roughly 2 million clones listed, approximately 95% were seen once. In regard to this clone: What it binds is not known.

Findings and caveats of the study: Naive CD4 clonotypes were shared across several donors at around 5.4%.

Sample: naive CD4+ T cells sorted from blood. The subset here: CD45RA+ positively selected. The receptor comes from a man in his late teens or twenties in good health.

The CDR3 loop is CASSSTGTGGHEQYF. The DNA for the CDR3 is TGTGCCAGCAGCTCGACCGGGACAGGGGGCCACGAGCAGTACTTC. The rearrangement joins TRBV11-2 to TRBJ2-7; 12 bases line up with TRBD1. This CDR3 contains 15 residues. V lost 4 bases and J lost 5; bases outside the gene matches: 6. Germline V gene data show CDR1 as SGHAT and CDR2 as FQNNGV. Based on the CDR3 plus reference TRBV11-2 and TRBJ2-7, the full variable domain is EAGVAQSPRYKIIEKRQSVAFWCNPISGHATLYWYQQILGQGPKLLIQFQNNGVVDDSQLPKDRFSAERLKGVDSTLKIQPAKLEDSAVYLCASSSTGTGGHEQYFGPGTRLTVT.